A single sample gave rise to the 30 T cell receptor beta chains below, sequenced in a study of cytomegalovirus exposure and HLA in healthy donors. Amplification used 60 Vbeta primers and 13 Jbeta primers. The repertoire was sequenced with immunoSEQ multiplex PCR; TCRdb's copy has only in-frame clones and lacks some. This sample carries about 76,000 clones, around 80% of them seen once, and the ten largest clones take 2.5%. The sample consisted of PBMCs. The receptor set was obtained from a young man in good health and CMV-seronegative.

V gene TRBV18 combines with J gene TRBJ2-5; 7 nucleotides agree with TRBD2. Trimming cost V 3 bases and J 5 bases; bases outside gene matches: 6. This CDR3 has 14 residues. Germline loops: CDR1 KGHSH, CDR2 LQKENI. CDR3 sequence: CASSPGGRGETQYF. The CDR3 DNA follows: TGTGCCAGCTCACCGGGAGGGCGAGGGGAGACCCAGTACTTC.

This chain connects TRBV28 to TRBJ2-7, with D uncertain. V lost 2 bases and J lost 3, with 5 bases in between. This CDR3 is built from 12 residues. Germline CDR1 MDHEN, CDR2 SYDVKM. The CDR3 protein is CASSLQLYEQYF. Written as DNA, the CDR3 is TGTGCCAGCAGTTTACAACTCTACGAGCAGTACTTC.

This chain joins TRBV4-2 and TRBJ2-3; D may be TRBD1 (6 bases). This CDR3 has 15 residues. Germline-derived CDR1 and CDR2 are LGHNA and YNFKEQ. Deletions cut 2 bases from V and 2 bases from J, with 11 bases between. In DNA form, the CDR3 reads TGTGCCAGCAGCCAATTAACAGGGATCACAGATACGCAGTATTTT. Translating it yields CASSQLTGITDTQYF.

The rearrangement uses TRBV5-4 and TRBJ1-2; no firm D call. Trimming shortened V by 9 bases and J by 8 bases, and 14 bases separated the two germline ends. From germline, CDR1 is SGHNT and CDR2 YYREEE (reference sequence). This CDR3 contains 11 residues. CDR3 sequence reads: CATLSQTGYTF. The CDR3 DNA sequence: TGTGCCACCTTAAGCCAAACCGGCTACACCTTC.

The chain employs TRBV7-2 and TRBJ2-5; 9 bases line up with TRBD1. CDR1 is SGHTA and CDR2 is FQGNSA in the germline V gene. There are 13 residues in the CDR3. The V and J ends lost 7 bases and 4 bases, in that order; junction bases with no gene match: 4. This CDR3 is CASTPDRGETQYF. In DNA form, the CDR3 reads TGTGCCAGCACCCCGGACAGGGGAGAGACCCAGTACTTC.

The J gene is TRBJ2-3, the V gene TRBV27; the match to TRBD2 covers 9 bases. Germline V CDR1 and CDR2: MNHEY, SMNVEV (reference sequence). The CDR3 runs 15 residues. With 3 bases clipped from V and 4 bases from J, the junction kept 5 bases outside the gene matches. DNA for the CDR3: TGTGCCAGCAGTTTTAGTAGCGGGGGCGCAGATACGCAGTATTTT. Its protein product is CASSFSSGGADTQYF.

This clone showed up just once. CDR3 in amino acids: CASTPTVNQPQHF. In DNA, the CDR3 is TGTGCCAGTACCCCGACAGTCAATCAGCCCCAGCATTTT. The V and J genes are TRBV19 and TRBJ1-5; the D gene is possibly TRBD1 (5 bases). From germline, CDR1 is LNHDA and CDR2 SQIVND (reference sequence). Trimming removed 7 bases at V and 3 bases at J, with 10 bases between. CDR3 size: 13 residues.

The V and J genes are TRBV18 and TRBJ1-1; possible D gene TRBD1, 6 bases. Germline assignment: CDR1 KGHSH and CDR2 LQKENI. The CDR3 contains 13 residues. Trimming stripped 5 bases from V and 1 base from J, with 8 bases between. CDR3 sequence reads: CASSSDRNTEAFF. The CDR3 nucleotides are TGTGCCAGCTCATCGGACAGGAACACTGAAGCTTTCTTT.

CDR3 in DNA: TGTGCCAGCAGTTACTCGACAGGGACTTCTGGAAACACCATATATTTT. This codes for CASSYSTGTSGNTIYF. The chain uses TRBV6-5 and TRBJ1-3; TRBD1 agrees at 7 bases. After removal of 0 bases from V and 1 base from J, the junction contained 3 bases not matched to a gene. The CDR3 sequence is 16 residues long. Per the germline V gene, CDR1 is MNHEY and CDR2 is SVGAGI.

The CDR3 here is CASSLEAGLYNSPLHF. The CDR3, as DNA: TGTGCCAGCAGCTTAGAGGCAGGGCTTTATAATTCACCCCTCCACTTT. The rearrangement uses TRBV7-2 and TRBJ1-6, with a tentative D call TRBD1 (5 bases). V was clipped by 1 base and J by 4 bases, with 11 bases between them. Germline CDR1 is SGHTA and CDR2 is FQGNSA. CDR3 length: 16 residues.

The genes are TRBV6-5 and TRBJ2-5; D is unclear. V was trimmed by 0 bases and J by 4 bases, leaving 9 bases between them. The germline V gene has CDR1 MNHEY and CDR2 SVGAGI. This CDR3 has 14 residues. In nucleotides, the CDR3 is TGTGCCAGCAGTTACTCGACATTGGGAGAGACCCAGTACTTC. Translating gives CASSYSTLGETQYF.

The gene calls are TRBV27 and TRBJ1-1; 8 bases fit TRBD1. This CDR3 has 14 amino acids. Losses at the gene ends were 8 bases for V and 3 bases for J; bases not matched to a gene: 8. Looked up from germline, CDR1 is MNHEY and CDR2 is SMNVEV (reference sequence). CDR3 amino acids: CASGPQGAYTEAFF. CDR3 nucleotide sequence: TGTGCCAGCGGACCCCAGGGGGCGTACACTGAAGCTTTCTTT.

This clone was found a few times. Other DNA sequences in this specimen translate into the identical CDR3. V and J are TRBV7-2 and TRBJ2-3, with D unclear. The germline V gene encodes CDR1 SGHTA and CDR2 FQGNSA. This CDR3 comprises 12 residues. Trimming removed 4 bases from V and 2 bases from J, with 4 bases in between. The CDR3 loop is CASSSYTDTQYF. In nucleotides, the CDR3 is TGTGCCAGCAGCTCCTACACAGATACGCAGTATTTT. Variable domain in full (rest from reference TRBV7-2 and TRBJ2-3): GAGVSQSPSNKVTEKGKDVELRCDPISGHTALYWYRQSLGQGLEFLIYFQGNSAPDKSGLPSDRFSAERTGGSVSTLTIQRTQQEDSAVYLCASSSYTDTQYFGPGTRLTVL.

This sequence joins TRBV7-9 and TRBJ1-4; D not resolved. The CDR3 sequence is 17 residues long. V was cut by 0 bases and J by 2 bases, with 13 bases left in between. Germline CDR1 is SEHNR and CDR2 is FQNEAQ (reference sequence). As DNA, the CDR3 is TGTGCCAGCAGCTTAGCGGCACCCAACCCCACTAATGAAAAACTGTTTTTT. As protein: CASSLAAPNPTNEKLFF.

The rearrangement joins TRBV11-1 to TRBJ2-5; perhaps TRBD2 as D (8 bases). Between the trimmed V and J ends, which lost 2 bases and 4 bases, there was a span of 14 bases. CDR3 size: 15 residues. Germline V gives CDR1 SGHAT, CDR2 FQDESV (reference sequence). The CDR3 DNA reads TGTGCCAGCAGCTTATCCGGGAGGGGGCCAGAGACCCAGTACTTC. Its protein product is CASSLSGRGPETQYF.

The J gene is TRBJ1-4, the V gene TRBV19; 7 bases match TRBD1. Per the germline V gene, CDR1 is LNHDA and CDR2 is SQIVND (reference sequence). Trimming removed 1 base from V and 5 bases from J; junction bases left unmatched: 4. The CDR3 is 15 residues long. CDR3: CASSIVGTENEKLFF. DNA for the CDR3: TGTGCCAGTAGTATAGTTGGGACAGAAAATGAAAAACTGTTTTTT.

In the case of this clone: One junction end does not reproduce the germline sequence, and a read error may be involved. The chain has TRBV7-9 and TRBJ2-7; D is possibly TRBD1 (6 bases). The CDR3 is 17 residues long. Germline loops: CDR1 SEHNR, CDR2 FQNEAQ (reference sequence). The CDR3 DNA follows: TGTTCCAGCAGCTCGCGAGGGCAGGGGATTAGGGACTACGAGCAGTACTTC. Its translation: CSSSSRGQGIRDYEQYF. Using reference TRBV7-9 and TRBJ2-7 for the parts outside the CDR3, the full variable domain is DTGVSQNPRHKITKRGQNVTFRCDPISEHNRLYWYRQTLGQGPEFLTYFQNEAQLEKSRLLSDRFSAERPKGSFSTLEIQRTEQGDSAMYLCSSSSRGQGIRDYEQYFGPGTRLTVT.

The V and J genes are TRBV28 and TRBJ2-1; 7 nucleotides match TRBD2. Germline CDR1 and CDR2: MDHEN and SYDVKM. CDR3 length: 15 residues. The ends lost 6 bases at V and 0 bases at J; junction bases unmatched: 5. The DNA for the CDR3 is TGTGCCAGCAGGTCTAGCGGTAGCTCCTACAATGAGCAGTTCTTC. The encoded protein is CASRSSGSSYNEQFF. Together with reference TRBV28 and TRBJ2-1, the CDR3 gives the full variable domain: DVKVTQSSRYLVKRTGEKVFLECVQDMDHENMFWYRQDPGLGLRLIYFSYDVKMKEKGDIPEGYSVSREKKERFSLILESASTNQTSMYLCASRSSGSSYNEQFFGPGTRLTVL.

This rearrangement joins TRBV5-1 to TRBJ2-7; 9 bases map to TRBD2. The CDR3 sequence is 17 residues long. The germline V gene has CDR1 SGHRS and CDR2 YFSETQ. The junction had 7 bases not matched to a gene; V was cut back by 0 bases and J by 0 bases. The CDR3: CASSLDAGGPTSYEQYF. DNA of the CDR3: TGCGCCAGCAGCTTGGATGCGGGAGGGCCCACCTCCTACGAGCAGTACTTC.

There are a few counts of this clone. The rearrangement links TRBV15 to TRBJ1-4, with D perhaps matching TRBD1 (5 bases). Trimming cost V 6 bases and J 3 bases, with 11 bases left between them. This CDR3 spans 14 amino acids. Looked up from germline, CDR1 is LNHNV and CDR2 is YYDKDF (reference sequence). The CDR3 region is CATRVRGPNEKLFF. The CDR3 DNA reads as TGTGCCACCAGAGTAAGGGGTCCTAATGAAAAACTGTTTTTT.

This clone was seen just once. The junction departs from the called germline gene at one end, perhaps through a read error. V is TRBV7-9 and J is TRBJ1-1; D is unresolved. Germline values: CDR1 SEHNR, CDR2 FQNEAQ (reference sequence). The CDR3 contains 12 residues. The CDR3 DNA reads TGTTCCAGCAGCTTCCAACCATGGCTGGCTTTCTTT. It yields the protein CSSSFQPWLAFF.

The V gene is TRBV5-1, the J gene TRBJ1-3, with D maybe TRBD1 (6 bases). V lost 6 bases to trimming and J lost 2 bases, with 9 bases between them. Germline V gene lookup returns CDR1 SGHRS and CDR2 YFSETQ. The CDR3 consists of 13 residues. This chain's CDR3 is CASKTGTGNTIYF. CDR3 coding DNA: TGCGCCAGCAAGACAGGAACTGGAAACACCATATATTTT.

V usage is TRBV27 and J usage is TRBJ2-1, with TRBD2 matching over 8 bases. CDR3 size: 14 residues. J was trimmed by 8 bases and V by 2 bases; bases with no gene match: 5. CDR1 MNHEY and CDR2 SMNVEV come from the germline V gene (reference sequence). This CDR3 is CASSLTSTSDEQFF. The CDR3, as DNA: TGTGCCAGCAGTTTAACCTCGACTAGCGATGAGCAGTTCTTC.

This clone was seen just once. This rearrangement joins TRBV21-1 to TRBJ2-7; TRBD1, the table's D call, lacks a check against the DNA. TRBV21-1 is a listed pseudogene. This CDR3 is 18 amino acids long. Written as DNA, the CDR3 is TGTGCCAGCAGCAAAGGGATTGAAACAGGGAAAGGTTCCTACGAGCAGTACTTC. Translated, it gives CASSKGIETGKGSYEQYF.

This chain connects TRBV30 to TRBJ1-1; D is ambiguous. Trimming shortened V by 0 bases and J by 0 bases, and 8 bases separated the two germline ends. This CDR3 is built from 14 residues. CDR1 is GTSNPN and CDR2 is SVGIG in the germline V gene (reference sequence). As DNA, the CDR3 is TGTGCCTGGAGTGTAGGTAGCTTGAACACTGAAGCTTTCTTT. This translates into CAWSVGSLNTEAFF.

The rearrangement links TRBV6-5 to TRBJ1-2, with TRBD1 matching 8 bases. Germline V lookup: CDR1 MNHEY, CDR2 SVGAGI. V was clipped by 5 bases and J by 10 bases; unmatched bases: 9. The CDR3 extends over 13 amino acids. In DNA form, the CDR3 reads TGTGCCAGCAGTCTCCGGGACAGGCTACCCTACACCTTC. Translating gives CASSLRDRLPYTF.

The DNA for the CDR3 is TGTGCCAGCAGCGCAAATCATCCGCGAGCTTTCTTT. Translation gives CASSANHPRAFF. The V and J genes are TRBV7-9 and TRBJ1-1; no reliable D call. Germline V CDR1 and CDR2: SEHNR, FQNEAQ (reference sequence). V was cut by 5 bases and J by 10 bases, with 14 bases left in between. The CDR3 has 12 amino acids.

The rearrangement uses TRBV9 and TRBJ2-2; D might be TRBD2 (5 bases). V was shortened by 0 bases and J by 1 base, with 7 bases between the two germline ends. The germline gives CDR1 SGDLS, CDR2 YYNGEE. The CDR3 is 15 residues long. The CDR3 protein is CASSVAEGNTGELFF. As DNA, the CDR3 is TGTGCCAGCAGCGTAGCCGAGGGGAACACCGGGGAGCTGTTTTTT.

This chain links TRBV4-2 with TRBJ2-3; possibly TRBD2 for D (7 bases). V was trimmed by 1 base and J by 1 base, leaving 12 bases between them. Germline CDR1 reads LGHNA; CDR2 reads YNFKEQ. This CDR3 has 16 amino acids. The CDR3 sequence: CASSQVKGGGTDTQYF. CDR3 nucleotide sequence: TGTGCCAGCAGCCAAGTAAAAGGGGGGGGCACAGATACGCAGTATTTT.

The chain recombines TRBV7-2 with TRBJ1-2, with TRBD1 matching over 7 bases. This CDR3 is built from 16 residues. The trim removed 6 bases at V and 2 bases at J, leaving 12 bases unmatched. CDR1 and CDR2 (germline): SGHTA, FQGNSA. The CDR3 nucleotides are TGTGCCAGCAGAGACGAATTAGGGGGCGGGAACTATGGCTACACCTTC. It is translated as CASRDELGGGNYGYTF.